These 5 T cell receptor beta chains were all obtained from the same sample, sequenced in a study of spatial heterogeneity in lung cancer. Time point specified: sample taken at primary tumor resection. Unsorted whole RNA from tumor, nontumor lung or frozen PBMC underwent sequencing. TCRdb recomputed calls from the 5' RACE reads with MiXCR, one row per CDR3 protein. The table has 40,000 or so distinct CDR3 sequences, around 5.5% seen once. The sequences come from PBMCs, collected at surgery. The receptors stem from a female donor with early-stage non-small cell lung cancer.

This clonotype was observed a handful of times. The V and J genes are TRBV7-2 and TRBJ2-5; 8 nucleotides agree with TRBD2. Germline V lookup: CDR1 SGHTA, CDR2 FQGNSA. CDR3 length equals 15 residues. The V segment lost 5 bases and the J segment 5 bases; nucleotides outside the gene matches: 10. CDR3: CASSQQAGALETQYF. The CDR3 region has the DNA TGTGCCAGCAGCCAACAAGCGGGGGCTTTGGAGACCCAGTACTTC.

This clonotype has ten or more counts. V usage is TRBV2 and J usage is TRBJ1-2; D is undetermined. The CDR3 is 14 amino acids. The germline V and J ends were trimmed by 5 bases and 6 bases, with 16 bases remaining between them. Germline CDR1 is SNHLY and CDR2 is FYNNEI. DNA for the CDR3: TGTGCCAGCAGTTTCCACCCCTCAGCGAATGGCTACACCTTC. Protein sequence: CASSFHPSANGYTF.

This clonotype was seen ten or more times. The chain employs TRBV30 and TRBJ2-5; D perhaps matches TRBD2 (7 bases). The length of the CDR3 is 15 residues. Germline lookup yields CDR1 GTSNPN and CDR2 SVGIG (reference sequence). Trimming left V 4 bases short and J 1 base short, with 16 bases between. The CDR3 protein is CAWNSGGGLQETQYF. The CDR3 DNA follows: TGTGCCTGGAATAGTGGCGGGGGCCTCCAAGAGACCCAGTACTTC.

This clonotype showed up just a few times. The chain's CDR3 is CASSPWLGNQPQHF. For the CDR3, the DNA is TGTGCCAGCAGCCCCTGGTTGGGCAATCAGCCCCAGCATTTT. This sequence joins TRBV7-2 and TRBJ1-5; D ambiguous. The CDR3 loop spans 14 amino acids. Looked up from germline, CDR1 is SGHTA and CDR2 is FQGNSA. Trimming took 5 bases from V and 2 from J, leaving 10 bases between them.

The chain carries TRBV19 and TRBJ1-2; the match to TRBD1 covers 9 bases. The V gene's germline CDR1 is LNHDA and CDR2 SQIVND (reference sequence). V was pared by 1 base and J by 8 bases, with 8 bases of the junction left unmatched. CDR3 size: 15 residues. CDR3 in DNA: TGTGCCAGTAGTATAGGCCGGACAGGGGCTGCCGGCTACACCTTC. Amino acids: CASSIGRTGAAGYTF.